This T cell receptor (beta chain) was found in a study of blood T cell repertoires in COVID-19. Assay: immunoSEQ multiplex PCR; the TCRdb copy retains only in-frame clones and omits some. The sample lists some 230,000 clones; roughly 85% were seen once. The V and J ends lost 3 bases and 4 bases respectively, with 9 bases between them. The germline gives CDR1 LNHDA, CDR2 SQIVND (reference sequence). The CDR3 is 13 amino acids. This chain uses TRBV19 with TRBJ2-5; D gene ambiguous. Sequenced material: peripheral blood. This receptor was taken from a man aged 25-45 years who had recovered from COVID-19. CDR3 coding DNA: TGTGCCAGTAGTATCCGGCCAGGAGAGACCCAGTACTTC. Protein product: CASSIRPGETQYF.